A selection of T cell receptor beta chains follows, all from one sample in a study of blood T cell repertoires in COVID-19. Here immunoSEQ multiplex PCR was the method, and the copy in TCRdb shows in-frame clones only, minus some. The table shows roughly 330,000 clones, with 80% to 90% occurring only once. The sequenced sample was peripheral blood. Every receptor here comes from a man aged 25-40 years with COVID-19, enrolled during active disease. CDR3s include the opening cysteine and the closing phenylalanine or tryptophan. Fields, in order: D gene, clone size, V gene, J gene, CDR3 protein, CDR3 DNA. The D gene is left open where the match is weak. A clone size is listed for some rows: how often the clone was seen (once, few, many), or a class if it is expanded.

D: -
size: -
V: TRBV6-1
J: TRBJ2-6
CDR3: CASSATEGSGANVLTF
DNA: TGTGCCAGCAGTGCCACAGAAGGCTCTGGGGCCAACGTCCTGACTTTC

D: TRBD2
size: -
V: TRBV5-1
J: TRBJ2-1
CDR3: CASSLEGLADYNEQFF
DNA: TGCGCCAGCAGCTTGGAAGGGCTAGCGGACTACAATGAGCAGTTCTTC

D: TRBD1
size: -
V: TRBV7-9
J: TRBJ2-1
CDR3: CASSTRQGSYNEQFF
DNA: TGTGCCAGCAGCACAAGACAGGGCTCCTACAATGAGCAGTTCTTC

D: TRBD1
size: -
V: TRBV12-5
J: TRBJ1-5
CDR3: CASGMTGGRQPQHF
DNA: TGTGCTAGTGGTATGACAGGGGGCCGACAGCCCCAGCATTTT

D: TRBD1
size: -
V: TRBV5-6
J: TRBJ2-5
CDR3: CASSFMGQGRETQYF
DNA: TGTGCCAGCAGCTTTATGGGACAGGGTCGGGAGACCCAGTACTTC

D: TRBD2
size: -
V: TRBV7-2
J: TRBJ2-7
CDR3: CASSGGTSGSGEQYF
DNA: TGTGCCAGCAGCGGGGGGACTAGCGGGAGTGGCGAGCAGTACTTC

D: TRBD1
size: -
V: TRBV7-9
J: TRBJ2-7
CDR3: CASRTGQGPYEQYF
DNA: TGTGCCAGCCGAACTGGACAGGGCCCCTACGAGCAGTACTTC

D: -
size: -
V: TRBV19
J: TRBJ1-2
CDR3: CASSLQEGYGYTF
DNA: TGTGCCAGTAGTCTTCAAGAGGGCTATGGCTACACCTTC

D: -
size: -
V: TRBV15
J: TRBJ2-3
CDR3: CATSRAPLSTDTQYF
DNA: TGTGCCACCAGCAGAGCCCCTCTTTCCACAGATACGCAGTATTTT

D: TRBD2
size: -
V: TRBV7-3
J: TRBJ2-3
CDR3: CASSLRAGGRDTQYF
DNA: TGTGCCAGCAGCTTACGAGCGGGGGGAAGGGATACGCAGTATTTT

D: -
size: -
V: TRBV7-9
J: TRBJ2-1
CDR3: CASSPPGNEQFF
DNA: TGTGCCAGCAGCCCCCCCGGGAATGAGCAGTTCTTC

D: -
size: -
V: TRBV6-1
J: TRBJ2-3
CDR3: CASSENSDTQYF
DNA: TGTGCCAGCAGTGAAAACTCCGATACGCAGTATTTT

D: -
size: -
V: TRBV20-1
J: TRBJ2-5
CDR3: CSASRGGDILPETQYF
DNA: TGCAGTGCTAGTAGGGGCGGAGATATCCTTCCGGAGACCCAGTACTTC

D: TRBD2
size: -
V: TRBV27
J: TRBJ2-5
CDR3: CASSKAPSGLSETQYF
DNA: TGTGCCAGCAGTAAGGCGCCTAGCGGGTTGAGCGAGACCCAGTACTTC

D: TRBD1
size: -
V: TRBV19
J: TRBJ1-1
CDR3: CASSIVDRGAEAFF
DNA: TGTGCCAGTAGTATCGTAGACAGGGGCGCTGAAGCTTTCTTT

D: -
size: -
V: TRBV5-5
J: TRBJ2-1
CDR3: CASSLGAVREGPYNEQFF
DNA: TGTGCCAGCAGCTTGGGTGCCGTGCGGGAAGGACCCTACAATGAGCAGTTCTTC

D: TRBD2
size: -
V: TRBV5-5
J: TRBJ2-1
CDR3: CASSAGTSAYNEQFF
DNA: TGTGCCAGCAGCGCGGGGACTAGTGCGTACAATGAGCAGTTCTTC

D: -
size: -
V: TRBV6-5
J: TRBJ1-2
CDR3: CASIPGAGVIDGYTF
DNA: TGTGCCAGCATCCCCGGGGCAGGGGTGATTGATGGCTACACCTTC

D: TRBD2
size: -
V: TRBV3-1/TRBV3-2
J: TRBJ2-5
CDR3: CASSQHTSGGETQYF
DNA: TGTGCCAGCAGCCAACATACTAGCGGCGGGGAGACCCAGTACTTC

D: TRBD1
size: -
V: TRBV19
J: TRBJ2-3
CDR3: CASSILPRGHADTQYF
DNA: TGTGCCAGTAGTATTCTGCCCAGGGGGCACGCAGATACGCAGTATTTT

D: TRBD1
size: -
V: TRBV24-1
J: TRBJ2-1
CDR3: CATSRTGAYNEQFF
DNA: TGTGCCACCAGTCGGACAGGAGCCTACAATGAGCAGTTCTTC

D: -
size: once
V: TRBV6-5
J: TRBJ1-2
CDR3: CASSKTGNGYTF
DNA: TGTGCCAGCAGTAAAACAGGGAATGGCTACACCTTC

D: TRBD2
size: once
V: TRBV24-1
J: TRBJ2-2
CDR3: CATSGTSGLTYTGELFF
DNA: TGTGCCACCAGTGGGACTAGCGGATTGACTTACACCGGGGAGCTGTTTTTT

D: -
size: -
V: TRBV28
J: TRBJ2-7
CDR3: CASSLSGTYEQYF
DNA: TGTGCCAGCAGTTTGTCAGGGACCTACGAGCAGTACTTC

D: -
size: -
V: TRBV5-1
J: TRBJ1-6
CDR3: CASSTGTVVGSPLHF
DNA: TGCGCCAGCAGCACCGGGACTGTTGTAGGGTCACCCCTCCACTTT

D: TRBD2
size: -
V: TRBV9
J: TRBJ2-1
CDR3: CASSAAGDRYNEQFF
DNA: TGTGCCAGCAGCGCAGCGGGGGATAGGTACAATGAGCAGTTCTTC

D: TRBD1
size: -
V: TRBV27
J: TRBJ1-6
CDR3: CASSLSDRASPLHF
DNA: TGTGCCAGCAGTTTATCAGACAGGGCCTCACCCCTCCACTTT

D: -
size: -
V: TRBV5-8
J: TRBJ1-1
CDR3: CASSRGGGSLNTEAFF
DNA: TGTGCCAGCAGCCGGGGAGGGGGTAGCTTGAACACTGAAGCTTTCTTT

D: TRBD2
size: -
V: TRBV3-1/TRBV3-2
J: TRBJ2-1
CDR3: CASRPRGGGEQFF
DNA: TGTGCCAGCAGACCTCGGGGGGGCGGTGAGCAGTTCTTC

D: TRBD2
size: -
V: TRBV9
J: TRBJ2-5
CDR3: CASSRFLRGTSETQYF
DNA: TGTGCCAGCAGTCGGTTCCTACGGGGGACTAGCGAGACCCAGTACTTC

D: -
size: -
V: TRBV6-5
J: TRBJ2-7
CDR3: CASSYWQGPREQYF
DNA: TGTGCCAGCAGTTACTGGCAGGGCCCGCGAGAGCAGTACTTC

D: -
size: -
V: TRBV3-1/TRBV3-2
J: TRBJ1-4
CDR3: CASSQPGTATNEKLFF
DNA: TGTGCCAGCAGCCAACCAGGGACTGCAACTAATGAAAAACTGTTTTTT

D: TRBD2
size: -
V: TRBV7-2
J: TRBJ2-3
CDR3: CASSRDLTSGETDTQYF
DNA: TGTGCCAGCAGCCGTGACCTGACTAGCGGGGAAACAGATACGCAGTATTTT

D: TRBD1
size: -
V: TRBV18
J: TRBJ2-4
CDR3: CASSPPGTAAKNIQYF
DNA: TGTGCCAGCTCACCCCCCGGGACAGCAGCCAAAAACATTCAGTACTTC

D: TRBD1
size: -
V: TRBV7-2
J: TRBJ1-3
CDR3: CASSLRVGDRLLSGNTIYF
DNA: TGTGCCAGCAGCTTAAGGGTAGGGGACAGGCTTCTCTCTGGAAACACCATATATTTT

D: TRBD2
size: once
V: TRBV5-1
J: TRBJ2-1
CDR3: CASSFGGARNEQFF
DNA: TGCGCCAGCAGCTTCGGGGGGGCGCGCAATGAGCAGTTCTTC

D: TRBD2
size: -
V: TRBV27
J: TRBJ2-1
CDR3: CASSWTSGLAKHEQFF
DNA: TGTGCCAGCAGTTGGACTAGCGGGTTGGCTAAGCATGAGCAGTTCTTC

D: -
size: -
V: TRBV5-6
J: TRBJ2-5
CDR3: CASSLDRYQETQYF
DNA: TGTGCCAGCAGCTTGGATCGGTACCAAGAGACCCAGTACTTC

D: -
size: -
V: TRBV29-1
J: TRBJ1-2
CDR3: CSVAAGTGATTRVLTF
DNA: -

D: TRBD1
size: -
V: TRBV3-1/TRBV3-2
J: TRBJ2-1
CDR3: CASSQGGDRVHEQFF
DNA: TGTGCCAGCAGCCAAGGGGGGGACAGGGTACATGAGCAGTTCTTC

D: -
size: -
V: TRBV14
J: TRBJ2-7
CDR3: CASSLNTGSYEQYF
DNA: TGTGCCAGCAGCCTTAACACGGGTTCCTACGAGCAGTACTTC

D: -
size: -
V: TRBV27
J: TRBJ2-1
CDR3: CASSGYRAANPHNEQFF
DNA: TGTGCCAGCAGTGGTTACCGAGCGGCCAACCCACACAATGAGCAGTTCTTC

D: TRBD1
size: -
V: TRBV4-2
J: TRBJ1-6
CDR3: CASSQDGQGADNSPLHF
DNA: TGTGCCAGCAGCCAAGATGGACAGGGGGCAGATAATTCACCCCTCCACTTT

D: TRBD1
size: -
V: TRBV10-1
J: TRBJ1-4
CDR3: CASSEIRDRGPTNEKLFF
DNA: TGCGCCAGCAGTGAGATTAGGGACAGGGGCCCAACTAATGAAAAACTGTTTTTT

D: TRBD2
size: -
V: TRBV19
J: TRBJ2-7
CDR3: CASSSSGGHSYEQYF
DNA: TGTGCCAGTAGCAGTAGCGGGGGACACTCCTACGAGCAGTACTTC

D: -
size: -
V: TRBV5-6
J: TRBJ2-7
CDR3: CASSFFHQAYEQYF
DNA: TGTGCCAGCAGCTTTTTCCACCAGGCCTACGAGCAGTACTTC

D: TRBD1
size: -
V: TRBV30
J: TRBJ1-3
CDR3: CAWSVRDRALSGNTIYF
DNA: TGTGCCTGGAGTGTACGGGACAGGGCCCTCTCTGGAAACACCATATATTTT

D: -
size: -
V: TRBV28
J: TRBJ2-3
CDR3: CASSSLTDTQYF
DNA: TGTGCCAGCAGTTCCCTCACAGATACGCAGTATTTT

D: TRBD2
size: -
V: TRBV7-3
J: TRBJ2-2
CDR3: CASSLNQASGFGELFF
DNA: TGTGCCAGCAGCTTAAATCAGGCTAGCGGTTTCGGGGAGCTGTTTTTT

D: -
size: once
V: TRBV7-8
J: TRBJ2-5
CDR3: CASSLEAASGETQYF
DNA: TGTGCCAGCAGCTTAGAGGCGGCGTCGGGGGAGACCCAGTACTTC

D: -
size: -
V: TRBV4-2
J: TRBJ1-1
CDR3: CASSQDGWKEAFF
DNA: TGTGCCAGCAGCCAAGACGGGTGGAAGGAAGCTTTCTTT

D: -
size: -
V: TRBV9
J: TRBJ1-5
CDR3: CASSPTGSNQPQHF
DNA: TGTGCCAGCAGCCCAACGGGTAGCAATCAGCCCCAGCATTTT

D: -
size: -
V: TRBV2
J: TRBJ1-1
CDR3: CASRQDSYSEAFF
DNA: TGTGCCAGCAGACAGGACAGCTACTCTGAAGCTTTCTTT

D: -
size: -
V: TRBV11-3
J: TRBJ2-1
CDR3: CASSSARVMGNRVRGNEQFF
DNA: TGTGCCAGCAGCTCCGCGCGCGTAATGGGCAACAGGGTTCGGGGCAATGAGCAGTTCTTC

D: -
size: -
V: TRBV13
J: TRBJ2-5
CDR3: CASSLRDSETQYF
DNA: TGTGCCAGCAGCTTAAGGGACTCAGAGACCCAGTACTTC

D: -
size: -
V: TRBV11-3
J: TRBJ2-1
CDR3: CASSLDGTSLSYNEQFF
DNA: TGTGCCAGCAGCTTAGATGGGACAAGTCTCTCCTACAATGAGCAGTTCTTC

D: -
size: -
V: TRBV6-5
J: TRBJ1-5
CDR3: CASSLDRRDQPQHF
DNA: TGTGCCAGCAGTCTGGACAGACGAGATCAGCCCCAGCATTTT

D: TRBD2
size: once
V: TRBV5-1
J: TRBJ2-3
CDR3: CASSFLSGRTDTQYF
DNA: TGCGCCAGCAGCTTTTTAAGCGGGAGGACAGATACGCAGTATTTT

D: TRBD1
size: -
V: TRBV6-6
J: TRBJ1-2
CDR3: CASSQPGQGAGYGYTF
DNA: TGTGCCAGCAGTCAACCGGGACAGGGGGCTGGGTATGGCTACACCTTC